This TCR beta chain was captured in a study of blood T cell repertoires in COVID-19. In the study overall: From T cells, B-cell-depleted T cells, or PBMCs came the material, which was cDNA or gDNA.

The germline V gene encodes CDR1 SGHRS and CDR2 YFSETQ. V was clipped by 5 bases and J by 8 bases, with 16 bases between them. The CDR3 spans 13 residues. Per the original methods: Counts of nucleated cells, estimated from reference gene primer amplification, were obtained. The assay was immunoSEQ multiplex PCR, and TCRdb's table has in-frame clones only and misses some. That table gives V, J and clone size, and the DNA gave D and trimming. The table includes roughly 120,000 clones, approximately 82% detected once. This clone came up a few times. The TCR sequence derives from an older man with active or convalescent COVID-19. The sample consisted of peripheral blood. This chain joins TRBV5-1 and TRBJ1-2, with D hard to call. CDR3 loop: CASRRSPEEGYTF. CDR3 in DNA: TGCGCCAGCAGGAGGTCTCCCGAGGAGGGCTACACCTTC.